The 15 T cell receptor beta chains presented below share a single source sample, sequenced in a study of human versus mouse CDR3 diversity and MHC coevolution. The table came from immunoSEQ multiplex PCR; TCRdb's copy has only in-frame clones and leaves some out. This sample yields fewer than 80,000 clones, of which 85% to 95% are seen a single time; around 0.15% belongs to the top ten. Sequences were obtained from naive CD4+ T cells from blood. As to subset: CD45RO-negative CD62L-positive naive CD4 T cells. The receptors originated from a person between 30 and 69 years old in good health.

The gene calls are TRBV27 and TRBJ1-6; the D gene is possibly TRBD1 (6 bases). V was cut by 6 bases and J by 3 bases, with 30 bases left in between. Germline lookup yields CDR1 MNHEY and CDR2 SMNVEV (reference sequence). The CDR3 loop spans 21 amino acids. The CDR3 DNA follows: TGTGCCAGCAGCTTAGGGAGGGTTATTTCAACAGGGAAGGGCTATAATTCACCCCTCCACTTT. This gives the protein CASSLGRVISTGKGYNSPLHF.

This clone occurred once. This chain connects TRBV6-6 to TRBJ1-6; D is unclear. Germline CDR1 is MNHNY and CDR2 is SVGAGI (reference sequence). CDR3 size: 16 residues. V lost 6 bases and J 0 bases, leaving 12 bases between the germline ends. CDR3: CASSPTGNSYNSPLHF. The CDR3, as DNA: TGTGCCAGCAGCCCCACGGGGAACTCCTATAATTCACCCCTCCACTTT.

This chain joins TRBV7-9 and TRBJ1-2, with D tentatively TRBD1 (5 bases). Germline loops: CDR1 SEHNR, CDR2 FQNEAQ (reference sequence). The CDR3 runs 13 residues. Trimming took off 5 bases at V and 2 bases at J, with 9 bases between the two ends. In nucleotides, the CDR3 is TGTGCCAGCAGCCCAACAGGAAACTATGGCTACACCTTC. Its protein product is CASSPTGNYGYTF.

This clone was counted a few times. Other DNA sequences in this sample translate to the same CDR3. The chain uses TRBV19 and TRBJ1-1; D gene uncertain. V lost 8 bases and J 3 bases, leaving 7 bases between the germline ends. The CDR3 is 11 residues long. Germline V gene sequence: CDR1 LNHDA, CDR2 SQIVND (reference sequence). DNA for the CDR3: TGTGCCAGTCCTCGGGACACTGAAGCTTTCTTT. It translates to CASPRDTEAFF.

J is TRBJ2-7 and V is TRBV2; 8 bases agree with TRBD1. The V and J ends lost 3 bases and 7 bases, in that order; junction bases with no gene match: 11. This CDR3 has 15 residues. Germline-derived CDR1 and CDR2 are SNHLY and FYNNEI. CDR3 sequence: CASSEEWTGSGEQYF. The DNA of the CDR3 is TGTGCCAGCAGTGAGGAATGGACAGGGAGTGGAGAGCAGTACTTC. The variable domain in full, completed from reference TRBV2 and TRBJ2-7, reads EPEVTQTPSHQVTQMGQEVILRCVPISNHLYFYWYRQILGQKVEFLVSFYNNEISEKSEIFDDQFSVERPDGSNFTLKIRSTKLEDSAMYFCASSEEWTGSGEQYFGPGTRLTVT.

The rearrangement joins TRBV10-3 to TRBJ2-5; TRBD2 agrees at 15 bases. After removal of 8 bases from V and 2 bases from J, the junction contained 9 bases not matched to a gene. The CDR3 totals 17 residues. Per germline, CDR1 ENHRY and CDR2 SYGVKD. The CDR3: CAIGGLAGGPKQETQYF. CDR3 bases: TGTGCCATCGGAGGACTAGCGGGAGGGCCGAAGCAAGAGACCCAGTACTTC.

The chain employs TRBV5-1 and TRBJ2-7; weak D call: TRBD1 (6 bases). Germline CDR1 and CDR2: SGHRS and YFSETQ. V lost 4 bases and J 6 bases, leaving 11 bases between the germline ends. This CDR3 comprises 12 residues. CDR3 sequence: CASSPQGSEQYF. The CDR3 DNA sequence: TGCGCCAGCAGCCCACAGGGCTCCGAGCAGTACTTC.

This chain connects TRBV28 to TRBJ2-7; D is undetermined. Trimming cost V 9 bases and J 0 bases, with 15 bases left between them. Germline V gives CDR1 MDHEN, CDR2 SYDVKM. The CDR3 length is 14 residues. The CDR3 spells CASSDHTTSYEQYF. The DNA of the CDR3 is TGTGCCAGTTCAGATCATACCACCTCCTACGAGCAGTACTTC.

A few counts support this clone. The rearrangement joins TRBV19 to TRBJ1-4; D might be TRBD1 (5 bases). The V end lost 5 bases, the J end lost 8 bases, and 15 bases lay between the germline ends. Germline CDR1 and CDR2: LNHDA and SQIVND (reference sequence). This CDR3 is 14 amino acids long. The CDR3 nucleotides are TGTGCCAGTAGTCAGGGACTCCCCACGGAAAAACTGTTTTTT. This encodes CASSQGLPTEKLFF.

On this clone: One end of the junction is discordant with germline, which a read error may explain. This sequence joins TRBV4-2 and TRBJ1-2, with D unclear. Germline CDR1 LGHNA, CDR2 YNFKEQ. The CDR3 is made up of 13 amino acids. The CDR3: CANSPPGGDGYTF. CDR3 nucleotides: TGTGCCAACAGCCCACCAGGCGGGGATGGCTACACCTTC.

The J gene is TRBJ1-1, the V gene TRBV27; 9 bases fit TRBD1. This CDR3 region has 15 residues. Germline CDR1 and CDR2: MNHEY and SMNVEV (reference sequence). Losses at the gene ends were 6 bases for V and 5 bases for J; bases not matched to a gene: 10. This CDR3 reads CASSASTGGRTEAFF. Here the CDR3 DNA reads TGTGCCAGCAGCGCCTCAACAGGGGGCCGGACTGAAGCTTTCTTT.

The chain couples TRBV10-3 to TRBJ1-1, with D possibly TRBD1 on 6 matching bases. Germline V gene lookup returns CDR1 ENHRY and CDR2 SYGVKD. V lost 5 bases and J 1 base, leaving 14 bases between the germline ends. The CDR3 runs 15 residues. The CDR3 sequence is CAISPTGTGNTEAFF. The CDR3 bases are TGTGCCATCAGTCCAACAGGGACGGGGAACACTGAAGCTTTCTTT.

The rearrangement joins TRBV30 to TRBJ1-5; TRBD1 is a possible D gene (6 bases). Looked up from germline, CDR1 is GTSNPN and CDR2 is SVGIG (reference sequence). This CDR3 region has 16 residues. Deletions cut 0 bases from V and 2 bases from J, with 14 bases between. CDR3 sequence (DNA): TGTGCCTGGAGTGTACAAGGCAGGGGAGGCAATCAGCCCCAGCATTTT. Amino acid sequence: CAWSVQGRGGNQPQHF.

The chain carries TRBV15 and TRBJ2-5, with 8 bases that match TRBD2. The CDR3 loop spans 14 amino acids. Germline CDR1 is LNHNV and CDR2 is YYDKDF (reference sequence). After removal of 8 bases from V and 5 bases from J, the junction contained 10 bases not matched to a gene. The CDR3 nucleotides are TGTGCCACCTCAGTAGGGCCTAGCGGGGAGACCCAGTACTTC. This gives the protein CATSVGPSGETQYF.

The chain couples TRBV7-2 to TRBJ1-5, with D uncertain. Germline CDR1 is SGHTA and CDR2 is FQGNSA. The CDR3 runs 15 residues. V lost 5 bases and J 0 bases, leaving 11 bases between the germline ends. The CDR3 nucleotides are TGTGCCAGCAGCCCGTGGGCCGATAGCAATCAGCCCCAGCATTTT. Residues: CASSPWADSNQPQHF.